This T cell receptor (beta chain) was sequenced in a study of blood T cell repertoires in COVID-19 (TCRdb year 2020). Concerning the study at large: Collaborator samples came from the United States, Italy and Spain and covered acute and convalescent phases of COVID-19. The repertoires were released in a freely available public database intended as a resource for research on the immune response to SARS-CoV-2. The material from the prospective study consisted of cDNA or gDNA derived from T cells, B-cell-depleted T cells, or PBMCs. The sample metadata nearly always contained a de-identified subject ID, COVID-19 status, age in years and sex. Subjects who had been exposed to COVID-19, were actively infected with it, or had recovered from it provided the deeply sampled blood TCRbeta repertoires that made up the dataset. Where HLA class I and class II types were available, the types were taken from metadata supplied by the sample provider, not from assay-based typing. Samples were obtained from the ongoing ImmuneRACE study (first 160 participants) and from roughly 1,300 subjects provided by 6 global collaborators. Study-wide conclusions, independent of this receptor: Clinical and demographic metadata were provided uncurated, with the amount varying by source and participant.

CDR1 and CDR2 are read off the germline V gene as SNHLY and FYNNEI. After removal of 6 bases from V and 7 bases from J, the junction retains 1 base not matched to a gene. The CDR3 holds 12 amino acids from the cysteine to the phenylalanine. Of all the DNA, just the CDR3 is kept, 36 bases in frame from base 1. TCRbeta CDR3 regions were amplified from genomic DNA by means of the immunoSEQ Assay, a bias-controlled multiplex PCR. The published analysis was carried out like this. The number of nucleated cells in each sample was estimated by amplification of reference gene primers within the assay. Sequence reads were collapsed and filtered to measure the absolute abundance of every unique TCRbeta CDR3 rearrangement. Productive Simpson clonality was computed per sample as the square root of Simpson's diversity index over productive rearrangements. Here the immuneACCESS table is served through TCRdb, limited to in-frame sequences with V and J called. Missing clones are a known gap in these copies; in checked studies unresolved V genes cover under half, and the rest lacks a known reason. That table is the source of V, J and clone size, and D and trimming were worked out from the DNA. This sample comprises some 130,000 clones, 65% to 90% of them detected only once. The biggest ten clones account for 8.4% of the sample.

Each collaborating institution followed its own protocols to collect whole blood in K2EDTA tubes. For TCRbeta analysis, collaborator samples were shipped as frozen whole blood, as isolated PBMCs, or as DNA extracted from either sample type. Comment on this clone: Its antigen target is currently unknown. Qualities for individual bases were not recorded, and no much larger clone is one base off.

The V and J segments used are TRBV2 and TRBJ1-4; 8 bases in between match TRBD1. The sequence came from a woman in her sixties with active or convalescent COVID-19. The specimen sequenced was peripheral blood. The CDR3 reads as follows: CASRDRAEKLFF. The DNA reads TGTGCCAGCAGGGACAGGGCTGAAAAACTGTTTTTT.